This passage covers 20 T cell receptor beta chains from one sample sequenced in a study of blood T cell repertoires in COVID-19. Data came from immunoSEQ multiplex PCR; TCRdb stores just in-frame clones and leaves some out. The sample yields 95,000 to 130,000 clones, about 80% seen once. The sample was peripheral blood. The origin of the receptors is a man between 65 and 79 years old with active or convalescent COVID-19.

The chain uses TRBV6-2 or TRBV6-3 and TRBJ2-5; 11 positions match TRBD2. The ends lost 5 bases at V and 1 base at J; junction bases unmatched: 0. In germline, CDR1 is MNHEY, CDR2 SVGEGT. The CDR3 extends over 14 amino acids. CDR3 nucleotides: TGTGCCAGCAGTCTAGCGGGGGGCCAAGAGACCCAGTACTTC. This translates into CASSLAGGQETQYF.

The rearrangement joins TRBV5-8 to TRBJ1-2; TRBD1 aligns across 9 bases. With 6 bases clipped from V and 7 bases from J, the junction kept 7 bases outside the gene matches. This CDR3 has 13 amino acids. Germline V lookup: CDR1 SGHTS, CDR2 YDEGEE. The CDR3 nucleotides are TGTGCCAGCATCCTGGACAGGGGAAGTGGCTACACCTTC. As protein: CASILDRGSGYTF.

The CDR3: CASSHLTGGPNTEAFF. CDR3 coding DNA: TGTGCCAGCAGCCACTTGACAGGGGGCCCGAACACTGAAGCTTTCTTT. The chain has TRBV11-2 and TRBJ1-1, with TRBD1 identical over 10 bases. The CDR3 covers 16 residues. From germline, CDR1 is SGHAT and CDR2 FQNNGV. Trimming removed 5 bases from V and 1 base from J; junction bases left unmatched: 7.

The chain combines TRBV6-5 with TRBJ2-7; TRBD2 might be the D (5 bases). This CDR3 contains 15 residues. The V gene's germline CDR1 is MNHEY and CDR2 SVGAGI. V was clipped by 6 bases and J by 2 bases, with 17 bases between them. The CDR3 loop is CASRSSGGETYEQYF. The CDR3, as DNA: TGTGCCAGCAGATCAAGCGGAGGAGAGACCTACGAGCAGTACTTC.

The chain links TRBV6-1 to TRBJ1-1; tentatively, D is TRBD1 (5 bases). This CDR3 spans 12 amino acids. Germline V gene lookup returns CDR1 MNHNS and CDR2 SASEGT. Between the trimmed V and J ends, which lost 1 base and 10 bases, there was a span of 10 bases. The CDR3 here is CASSEGRGAAFF. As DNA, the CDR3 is TGTGCCAGCAGTGAAGGGAGGGGCGCAGCTTTCTTT.

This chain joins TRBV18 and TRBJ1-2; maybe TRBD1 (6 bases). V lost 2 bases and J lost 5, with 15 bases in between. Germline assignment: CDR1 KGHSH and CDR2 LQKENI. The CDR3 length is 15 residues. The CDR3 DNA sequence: TGTGCCAGCTCACCAGTGGGGGCGCAAGGATATGGCTACACCTTC. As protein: CASSPVGAQGYGYTF.

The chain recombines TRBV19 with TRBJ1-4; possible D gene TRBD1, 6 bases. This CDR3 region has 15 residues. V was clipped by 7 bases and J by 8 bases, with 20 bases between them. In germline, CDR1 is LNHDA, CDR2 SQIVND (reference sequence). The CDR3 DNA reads TGTGCCAGTACTCCTCAAACAGGGTCGGGGGAAAAACTGTTTTTT. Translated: CASTPQTGSGEKLFF. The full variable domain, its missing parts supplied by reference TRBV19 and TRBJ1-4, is DGGITQSPKYLFRKEGQNVTLSCEQNLNHDAMYWYRQDPGQGLRLIYYSQIVNDFQKGDIAEGYSVSREKKESFPLTVTSAQKNPTAFYLCASTPQTGSGEKLFFGSGTQLSVL.

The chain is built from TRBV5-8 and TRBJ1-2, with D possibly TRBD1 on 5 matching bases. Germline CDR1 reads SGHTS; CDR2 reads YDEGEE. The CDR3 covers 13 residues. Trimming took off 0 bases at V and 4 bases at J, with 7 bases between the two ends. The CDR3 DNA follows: TGTGCCAGCAGCTTGGTAGGGGTCTATGGCTACACCTTC. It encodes CASSLVGVYGYTF.

Here the CDR3 reads CASSIVTSGGDNEQFF. DNA of the CDR3: TGTGCCAGTAGTATAGTGACTAGCGGGGGGGACAATGAGCAGTTCTTC. V is TRBV19 and J is TRBJ2-1; 14 nucleotides line up with TRBD2. Germline V lookup: CDR1 LNHDA, CDR2 SQIVND (reference sequence). V trimming: 1 base; J trimming: 5 bases; junction bases outside the gene matches: 1. The CDR3 is 16 amino acids.

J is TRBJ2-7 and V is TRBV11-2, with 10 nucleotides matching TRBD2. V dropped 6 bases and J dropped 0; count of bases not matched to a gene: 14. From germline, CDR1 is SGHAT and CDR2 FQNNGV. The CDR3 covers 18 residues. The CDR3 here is CASRSLAGDKWSSYEQYF. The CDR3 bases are TGTGCCAGCAGATCGCTAGCGGGAGACAAGTGGAGCTCCTACGAGCAGTACTTC.

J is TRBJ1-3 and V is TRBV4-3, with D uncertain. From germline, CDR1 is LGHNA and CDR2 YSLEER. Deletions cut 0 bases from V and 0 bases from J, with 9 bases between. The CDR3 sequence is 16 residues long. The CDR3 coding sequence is TGCGCCAGCAGCCAAGATTGGCCGGGCTCTGGAAACACCATATATTTT. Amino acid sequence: CASSQDWPGSGNTIYF.

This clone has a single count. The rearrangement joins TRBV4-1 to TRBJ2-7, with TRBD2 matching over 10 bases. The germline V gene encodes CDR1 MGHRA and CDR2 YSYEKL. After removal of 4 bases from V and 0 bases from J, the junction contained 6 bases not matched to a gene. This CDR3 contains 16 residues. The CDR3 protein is CASSLGVAGGSYEQYF. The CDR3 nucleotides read TGCGCCAGCAGCCTCGGAGTAGCGGGGGGCTCCTACGAGCAGTACTTC.

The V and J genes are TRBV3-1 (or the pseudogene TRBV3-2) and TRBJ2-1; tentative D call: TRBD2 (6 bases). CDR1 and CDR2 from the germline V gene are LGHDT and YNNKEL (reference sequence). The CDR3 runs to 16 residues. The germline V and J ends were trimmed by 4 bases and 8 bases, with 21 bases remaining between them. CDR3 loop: CASSPPRDSPWDEQFF. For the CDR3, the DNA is TGTGCCAGCAGCCCCCCCCGGGACTCCCCGTGGGATGAGCAGTTCTTC.

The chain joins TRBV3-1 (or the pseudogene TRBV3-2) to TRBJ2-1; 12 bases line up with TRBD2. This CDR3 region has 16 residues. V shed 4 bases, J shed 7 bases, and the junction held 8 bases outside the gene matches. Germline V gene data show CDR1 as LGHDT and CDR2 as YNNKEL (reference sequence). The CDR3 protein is CASSPTTSGSANEQFF. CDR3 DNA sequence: TGTGCCAGCAGCCCTACGACTAGCGGGAGCGCGAATGAGCAGTTCTTC.

The DNA for the CDR3 is TGTGCCAGCTCACTCAGGGTTGGGGAAACTGAAGCTTTCTTT. The encoded protein is CASSLRVGETEAFF. The chain couples TRBV18 to TRBJ1-1; D possibly corresponds to TRBD1 (5 bases). Germline-derived CDR1 and CDR2 are KGHSH and LQKENI. The CDR3 has 14 amino acids. The germline V and J ends were trimmed by 4 bases and 5 bases, with 14 bases remaining between them.

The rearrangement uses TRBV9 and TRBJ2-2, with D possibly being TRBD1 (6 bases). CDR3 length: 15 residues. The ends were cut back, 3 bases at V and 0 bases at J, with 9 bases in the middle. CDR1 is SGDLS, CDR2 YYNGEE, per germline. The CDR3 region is CASSDYRANTGELFF. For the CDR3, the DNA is TGTGCCAGCAGCGACTACAGGGCGAACACCGGGGAGCTGTTTTTT.

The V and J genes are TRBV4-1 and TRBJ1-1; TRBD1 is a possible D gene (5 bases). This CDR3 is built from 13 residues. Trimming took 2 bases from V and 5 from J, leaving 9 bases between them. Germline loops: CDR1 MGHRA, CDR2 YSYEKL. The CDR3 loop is CASSQIRGTEAFF. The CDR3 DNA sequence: TGCGCCAGCAGCCAAATCCGGGGGACTGAAGCTTTCTTT.

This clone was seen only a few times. The CDR3 DNA follows: TGCGCCAGCAGCCTGGGCCATGGGTCCGGCGGGGAGCTGTTTTTT. It translates to CASSLGHGSGGELFF. This chain connects TRBV4-1 to TRBJ2-2; D remains ambiguous. V was clipped by 4 bases and J by 7 bases, with 16 bases between them. Germline V gene sequence: CDR1 MGHRA, CDR2 YSYEKL. CDR3 length equals 15 residues.

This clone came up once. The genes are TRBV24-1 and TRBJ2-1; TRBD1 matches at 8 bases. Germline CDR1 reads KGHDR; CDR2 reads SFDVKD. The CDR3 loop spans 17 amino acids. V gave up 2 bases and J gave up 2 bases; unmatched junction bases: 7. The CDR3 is CATSDSPGQGTYNEQFF. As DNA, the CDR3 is TGTGCCACCAGTGATTCGCCTGGACAGGGAACCTACAATGAGCAGTTCTTC.

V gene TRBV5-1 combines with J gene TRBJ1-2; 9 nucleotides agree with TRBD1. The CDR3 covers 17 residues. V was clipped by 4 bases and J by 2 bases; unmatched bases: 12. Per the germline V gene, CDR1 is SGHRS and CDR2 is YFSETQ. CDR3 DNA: TGCGCCAGCAGCCCAGGGACAGGGAACTTGGAGAACTATGGCTACACCTTC. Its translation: CASSPGTGNLENYGYTF.